This is a list of T cell receptor beta chains from one sample in a study of control samples from healthy donors and cancer patients. TCRdb keeps only in-frame clones here, not all; method: immunoSEQ multiplex PCR. Of roughly 120,000 clones in the sample, 88% are singletons; the top ten hold less than 3.5%. Sequenced: blood. The receptors come from a middle-aged man in good health. CDR3s include the opening cysteine and the closing phenylalanine or tryptophan. A D gene is named only where the DNA matches it firmly. Where a row states a size, it is once, few, many or the class of an expanded clone; other rows omit it.

J gene: TRBJ2-6
D gene: NA
clone size: NA
V gene: TRBV7-2
CDR3 DNA: TGTGCCAGCAGCTTAGCAGGGCTTGGGGCCAACGTCCTGACTTTC
CDR3 protein: CASSLAGLGANVLTF

J gene: TRBJ1-1
D gene: NA
clone size: NA
V gene: TRBV2
CDR3 DNA: TGTGCCAGCAGTGAAGATGTGCAGCGGCCCTTGAACACTGAAGCTTTCTTT
CDR3 protein: CASSEDVQRPLNTEAFF

J gene: TRBJ1-3
D gene: NA
clone size: NA
V gene: TRBV2
CDR3 DNA: TGTGCCAGCAGTGAAGCTCCGGTACGGGTCTCTGGAAACACCATATATTTT
CDR3 protein: CASSEAPVRVSGNTIYF

J gene: TRBJ1-6
D gene: TRBD1
clone size: NA
V gene: TRBV3-1/TRBV3-2
CDR3 DNA: TGTGCCAGCAGCCAGAGACAGGGGACCGGCCCCTATAATTCACCCCTCCACTTT
CDR3 protein: CASSQRQGTGPYNSPLHF

J gene: TRBJ1-2
D gene: NA
clone size: NA
V gene: TRBV5-1
CDR3 DNA: TGCGCCAGCAGCGAAGGGGGTAACTATGGCTACACCTTC
CDR3 protein: CASSEGGNYGYTF

J gene: TRBJ1-1
D gene: NA
clone size: NA
V gene: TRBV24-1
CDR3 DNA: TGTGCCACCAGTGACCCTTCGACAGGGAACACTGAAGCTTTCTTT
CDR3 protein: CATSDPSTGNTEAFF

J gene: TRBJ2-7
D gene: NA
clone size: NA
V gene: TRBV2
CDR3 DNA: TGTGCCAGCAGTGAAGGCAGGCAAAACTACGAGCAGTACTTC
CDR3 protein: CASSEGRQNYEQYF

J gene: TRBJ2-3
D gene: TRBD2
clone size: once
V gene: TRBV6-5
CDR3 DNA: TGTGCCAGCAGTTTCGGGACTAGCGGGGGGGGTGATACGCAGTATTTT
CDR3 protein: CASSFGTSGGGDTQYF

J gene: TRBJ1-5
D gene: NA
clone size: NA
V gene: TRBV5-1
CDR3 DNA: TGCGCCAGCAGCTTAGAGGGAAATAGCAATCAGCCCCAGCATTTT
CDR3 protein: CASSLEGNSNQPQHF

J gene: TRBJ2-5
D gene: TRBD2
clone size: NA
V gene: TRBV5-1
CDR3 DNA: TGCGCCAGCAGCCTAATAAGCGGGGGCCAAGAGACCCAGTACTTC
CDR3 protein: CASSLISGGQETQYF

J gene: TRBJ1-1
D gene: NA
clone size: NA
V gene: TRBV2
CDR3 DNA: TGTGCCAGCAGAAAGGGAGGGATTGGGAACACTGAAGCTTTCTTT
CDR3 protein: CASRKGGIGNTEAFF

J gene: TRBJ1-2
D gene: TRBD1
clone size: once
V gene: TRBV19
CDR3 DNA: TGTGCCAGTAGTCGGGGACAGGGGCGCGGCTACACCTTC
CDR3 protein: CASSRGQGRGYTF

J gene: TRBJ2-3
D gene: TRBD2
clone size: NA
V gene: TRBV19
CDR3 DNA: TGTGCCAGTAGTTCCCGGGGGGGGGATACGCAGTATTTT
CDR3 protein: CASSSRGGDTQYF

J gene: TRBJ1-2
D gene: NA
clone size: NA
V gene: TRBV10-3
CDR3 DNA: TGTGCCATCAGTGAGTCAGGCAAGGGGCGAGACTATGGCTACACCTTC
CDR3 protein: CAISESGKGRDYGYTF

J gene: TRBJ1-2
D gene: TRBD1
clone size: NA
V gene: TRBV7-9
CDR3 DNA: TGTGCCAGCAGCCCTGGACAGGAACATAACTATGGCTACACCTTC
CDR3 protein: CASSPGQEHNYGYTF

J gene: TRBJ1-1
D gene: NA
clone size: NA
V gene: TRBV20-1
CDR3 DNA: TGCAGTGCAAAGACAGGCCAAGCTTTCTTT
CDR3 protein: CSAKTGQAFF

J gene: TRBJ1-3
D gene: NA
clone size: NA
V gene: TRBV12-3/TRBV12-4
CDR3 DNA: TGTGCCAGCAGACCGGACGGGGACACCATATATTTT
CDR3 protein: CASRPDGDTIYF

J gene: TRBJ2-7
D gene: NA
clone size: NA
V gene: TRBV9
CDR3 DNA: TGTGCCAGCAGCCCAACATCGGAAGGCTCCTACGAGCAGTACTTC
CDR3 protein: CASSPTSEGSYEQYF

J gene: TRBJ1-4
D gene: TRBD1
clone size: NA
V gene: TRBV12-3/TRBV12-4
CDR3 DNA: TGTGCCAGCAGTACCAGGACAGGAGAAAAACTGTTTTTT
CDR3 protein: CASSTRTGEKLFF

J gene: TRBJ1-1
D gene: NA
clone size: NA
V gene: TRBV19
CDR3 DNA: TGTGCCAGTAGTATCCTTGGGGCCGGTGAAGCTTTCTTT
CDR3 protein: CASSILGAGEAFF

J gene: TRBJ1-5
D gene: NA
clone size: NA
V gene: TRBV6-1
CDR3 DNA: TGTGCCAGCAGTGATGAGGGATTGAGCAATCAGCCCCAGCATTTT
CDR3 protein: CASSDEGLSNQPQHF

J gene: TRBJ2-3
D gene: TRBD2
clone size: NA
V gene: TRBV10-1
CDR3 DNA: TGCGCCAGCAGTGAGTCAGGGAAGCGGGGGGGCCTCGATACGCAGTATTTT
CDR3 protein: CASSESGKRGGLDTQYF

J gene: TRBJ1-4
D gene: NA
clone size: NA
V gene: TRBV2
CDR3 DNA: TGTGCCAGCAGAGGGGTTGCAACTAATGAAAAACTGTTTTTT
CDR3 protein: CASRGVATNEKLFF

J gene: TRBJ1-3
D gene: NA
clone size: NA
V gene: TRBV7-2
CDR3 DNA: TGTGCCAGCAGCTCGTCCGGGACAACTGGAAACACCATATATTTT
CDR3 protein: CASSSSGTTGNTIYF

J gene: TRBJ2-7
D gene: TRBD2
clone size: NA
V gene: TRBV20-1
CDR3 DNA: TGCAGTGCTAGTAAGGCTAGCGGGGGATACGAGCAGTACTTC
CDR3 protein: CSASKASGGYEQYF

J gene: TRBJ1-4
D gene: NA
clone size: NA
V gene: TRBV12-3/TRBV12-4
CDR3 DNA: TGTGCCAGCAGTTTCTCCGGGAATGAAAAACTGTTTTTT
CDR3 protein: CASSFSGNEKLFF

J gene: TRBJ2-3
D gene: TRBD1
clone size: NA
V gene: TRBV24-1
CDR3 DNA: TGTGCCACCAGTAGACAGGGGAGGACAGATACGCAGTATTTT
CDR3 protein: CATSRQGRTDTQYF

J gene: TRBJ2-3
D gene: NA
clone size: NA
V gene: TRBV5-4
CDR3 DNA: TGTGCCAGCAGCGCTATCGGGTGGACTTCTAGCACAGATACGCAGTATTTT
CDR3 protein: CASSAIGWTSSTDTQYF

J gene: TRBJ2-7
D gene: NA
clone size: NA
V gene: TRBV7-2
CDR3 DNA: TGTGCCAGCAGCTCTTACCAGGGCGAGCAGTACTTC
CDR3 protein: CASSSYQGEQYF

J gene: TRBJ1-1
D gene: TRBD1
clone size: NA
V gene: TRBV9
CDR3 DNA: TGTGCCAGCAGCGTAGGAGGGACAGGGATGAACACTGAAGCTTTCTTT
CDR3 protein: CASSVGGTGMNTEAFF

J gene: TRBJ1-1
D gene: NA
clone size: NA
V gene: TRBV19
CDR3 DNA: TGTGCCAGTAGTCAGACAAGTGAAGCTTTCTTT
CDR3 protein: CASSQTSEAFF

J gene: TRBJ1-1
D gene: NA
clone size: NA
V gene: TRBV19
CDR3 DNA: TGTGCCAGTAGTATCCGGGGGGCCGCTGAAGCTTTCTTT
CDR3 protein: CASSIRGAAEAFF

J gene: TRBJ1-1
D gene: TRBD1
clone size: NA
V gene: TRBV14
CDR3 DNA: TGTGCCAGCAGCCAAAACAGGGGTAACACTGAAGCTTTCTTT
CDR3 protein: CASSQNRGNTEAFF

J gene: TRBJ1-6
D gene: NA
clone size: NA
V gene: TRBV5-6
CDR3 DNA: TGTGCCAGCAGCCCTGGGCCCCAGGGCCAGTCACCCCTCCACTTT
CDR3 protein: CASSPGPQGQSPLHF

J gene: TRBJ1-3
D gene: NA
clone size: NA
V gene: TRBV11-2
CDR3 DNA: TGTGCCAGCAGCCACGACAGTGGGGGAAACACCATATATTTT
CDR3 protein: CASSHDSGGNTIYF

J gene: TRBJ2-2
D gene: NA
clone size: NA
V gene: TRBV25-1
CDR3 DNA: TGTGCCAGCAGCATAGGCAGGGGAACCGGGGAGCTGTTTTTT
CDR3 protein: CASSIGRGTGELFF

J gene: TRBJ2-1
D gene: NA
clone size: NA
V gene: TRBV3-1/TRBV3-2
CDR3 DNA: TGTGCCAGCCGAGACACTTCAAAATATGAGCAGTTCTTC
CDR3 protein: CASRDTSKYEQFF

J gene: TRBJ1-1
D gene: TRBD1
clone size: NA
V gene: TRBV3-1/TRBV3-2
CDR3 DNA: TGTGCCAGCAGCCACCCGGGACAGGGGCCGCCTGAAGCTTTCTTT
CDR3 protein: CASSHPGQGPPEAFF

J gene: TRBJ1-1
D gene: NA
clone size: NA
V gene: TRBV24-1
CDR3 DNA: TGTGCCACCAGTGCCCGTATGAACACTGAAGCTTTCTTT
CDR3 protein: CATSARMNTEAFF

J gene: TRBJ2-1
D gene: NA
clone size: once
V gene: TRBV7-8
CDR3 DNA: TGTGCCAGCAGCGGGTTTAATGAGCAGTTCTTC
CDR3 protein: CASSGFNEQFF

J gene: TRBJ2-7
D gene: NA
clone size: NA
V gene: TRBV5-1
CDR3 DNA: TGCGCCAGCAGCTCGGACACCTACGAGCAGTACTTC
CDR3 protein: CASSSDTYEQYF

J gene: TRBJ1-6
D gene: NA
clone size: NA
V gene: TRBV6-4
CDR3 DNA: TGTGCCAGCGGGGGCAGGGGCCGACGTTCACCCCTCCACTTT
CDR3 protein: CASGGRGRRSPLHF

J gene: TRBJ1-4
D gene: NA
clone size: NA
V gene: TRBV5-8
CDR3 DNA: TGTGCCAGCATAATCGGCATTACAGGAGAAAAACTGTTTTTT
CDR3 protein: CASIIGITGEKLFF

J gene: TRBJ2-7
D gene: NA
clone size: NA
V gene: TRBV24-1
CDR3 DNA: TGTGCCACCAGTGATCCAACAGGAGCCTACGAGCAGTACTTC
CDR3 protein: CATSDPTGAYEQYF

J gene: TRBJ1-2
D gene: NA
clone size: NA
V gene: TRBV6-5
CDR3 DNA: TGTGCCAGCAGTCACTTTGAGCAGATTGCTAACTATGGCTACACCTTC
CDR3 protein: CASSHFEQIANYGYTF